Listed below are T cell receptor beta chains from one sample, sequenced in a study of cytomegalovirus exposure and HLA in healthy donors. Measured with immunoSEQ multiplex PCR; TCRdb has only the in-frame clones, and not every one. The profile shows approximately 220,000 clones, around 79% of them singletons. Sequencing was performed on PBMCs. These receptors originate from a young man in good health and CMV-seronegative. Both conserved end residues are part of each CDR3. The order of the fields is V gene, J gene, clone size, D gene, CDR3 DNA, CDR3 protein. The D gene is left open where the match is weak. The size field is filled for only some rows; it gives once, few, many or a size class.

>TRBV9|TRBJ2-3|NA|TRBD2
TGTGCCAGCAGCGTAGGCCCAGCGGGGAACACAGATACGCAGTATTTT
CASSVGPAGNTDTQYF
>TRBV11-2|TRBJ2-1|NA|TRBD2
TGTGCCAGCAGCTTATCTCACGGACTAGGCGGTGAGCAGTTCTTC
CASSLSHGLGGEQFF
>TRBV11-2|TRBJ2-7|NA|NA
TGTGCCAGCAGCTTAAATTCGGGTCTCGGGTTGGTGCAGTACTTC
CASSLNSGLGLVQYF
>TRBV19|TRBJ1-1|NA|NA
TGTGCCAGTAGTACTACAGGGCGAGAGACTGAAGCTTTCTTT
CASSTTGRETEAFF
>TRBV27|TRBJ2-7|few|NA
TGTGCCAGCAGTCCTCTCGCAGGGTACGAGCAGTACTTC
CASSPLAGYEQYF
>TRBV6-6|TRBJ2-3|NA|NA
TGTGCCAGCGGAGGTAGCGCAGATACGCAGTATTTT
CASGGSADTQYF
>TRBV14|TRBJ2-7|NA|NA
TGTGCCAGCAGCCTCAATCCCCCAGGGGTCTCCTACGAGCAGTACTTC
CASSLNPPGVSYEQYF
>TRBV19|TRBJ2-5|once|TRBD2
TGTGCCAGTAGCCTGACTAGCGGGGGGGCGGAGACCCAGTACTTC
CASSLTSGGAETQYF
>TRBV25-1|TRBJ2-5|NA|NA
TGTGCCAGCAGTGATCCGCCCGGGTCGGCCCAGTACTTC
CASSDPPGSAQYF
>TRBV9|TRBJ2-2|NA|TRBD2
TGTGCCAGCGCCCGGGGCGGGAGGGCCGCCGGGGAGCTGTTTTTT
CASARGGRAAGELFF
>TRBV19|TRBJ1-1|few|NA
TGTGCCAGTAGTATAGGTCAGGGTGAAGCTTTCTTT
CASSIGQGEAFF
>TRBV6-5|TRBJ1-3|once|NA
TGTGCCAGCAGTTACCTACCTAGTGCCGACACCATATATTTT
CASSYLPSADTIYF
>TRBV23-1|TRBJ1-3|NA|NA
TGCGCCAGCAGGTATGGAAACACCATATATTTT
CASRYGNTIYF
>TRBV19|TRBJ2-1|NA|NA
TGTGCCAGTAGTATAGCCCTTCGCCTAGCTATAGAGTACAATGAGCAGTTCTTC
CASSIALRLAIEYNEQFF
>TRBV6-1|TRBJ2-5|NA|NA
TGTGCCAGCAGCCAACAGGTTACAGAGACCCAGTACTTC
CASSQQVTETQYF
>TRBV29-1|TRBJ2-7|NA|TRBD1
TGCAGCGTTCAGGGGGCTTCCTACGAGCAGTACTTC
CSVQGASYEQYF
>TRBV11-3|TRBJ2-7|NA|TRBD1
TGTGCCAGCAGCTTAGGGGGACAGGGGCCCTACGAGCAGTACTTC
CASSLGGQGPYEQYF
>TRBV6-5|TRBJ2-5|once|NA
TGTGCCAGCAGTTACTCGGGGAGAGAGACCCAGTACTTC
CASSYSGRETQYF